What follows are 20 T cell receptor beta chains derived from one specimen sequenced in a study of blood T cell repertoires in COVID-19. TCRdb's copy holds only in-frame clones and misses some; the assay was immunoSEQ multiplex PCR. This table holds 150,000 to 200,000 clones, approximately 86% found once. The sequenced sample consisted of peripheral blood. The receptors derive from a middle-aged man with active or convalescent COVID-19.

The chain links TRBV30 to TRBJ1-5; D is undetermined. V gave up 4 bases and J gave up 1 base, with 8 bases separating them. The CDR3 sequence is 13 residues long. CDR1 is GTSNPN, CDR2 SVGIG, per germline (reference sequence). The CDR3 loop reads CAWTGSSNQPQHF. CDR3 sequence (DNA): TGTGCCTGGACAGGATCGAGCAATCAGCCCCAGCATTTT.

V is TRBV19 and J is TRBJ1-5; D is uncertain. The CDR3 spans 14 residues. The germline V and J ends were trimmed by 5 bases and 0 bases, with 8 bases remaining between them. The germline CDR1 and CDR2 sequences are LNHDA and SQIVND (reference sequence). In DNA, the CDR3 is TGTGCCAGTAGTCGACAAGATAGCAATCAGCCCCAGCATTTT. Its protein is CASSRQDSNQPQHF.

The chain employs TRBV19 and TRBJ2-3; D remains unclear. Germline CDR1 LNHDA, CDR2 SQIVND (reference sequence). The V end lost 1 base, the J end lost 2 bases, and 7 bases lay between the germline ends. The CDR3 runs 14 residues. Here the CDR3 reads CASSIVVSTDTQYF. CDR3 nucleotide sequence: TGTGCCAGTAGTATAGTTGTCTCCACAGATACGCAGTATTTT.

V is TRBV29-1 and J is TRBJ2-7, with 12 bases lining up with TRBD1. The CDR3 consists of 13 residues. Germline-derived CDR1 and CDR2 are SQVTM and ANQGSEA. With 4 bases clipped from V and 6 bases from J, the junction kept 4 bases outside the gene matches. The CDR3, as DNA: TGCAGCGTTGCCGGGACAGGGGGCGGCGAGCAGTACTTC. It encodes CSVAGTGGGEQYF.

J is TRBJ1-1 and V is TRBV30, with 8 bases matching TRBD1. The CDR3 runs to 15 residues. Trimming at V came to 6 bases and at J to 0 bases, leaving 9 bases not matched to a gene. Per the germline V gene, CDR1 is GTSNPN and CDR2 is SVGIG (reference sequence). CDR3 nucleotide sequence: TGTGCCTGTCCGCCGCAGGGGGCAATGAACACTGAAGCTTTCTTT. Its translation: CACPPQGAMNTEAFF.

This clone has only a few counts. V usage is TRBV2 and J usage is TRBJ1-5; weak D call: TRBD1 (5 bases). Germline assignment: CDR1 SNHLY and CDR2 FYNNEI. V gave up 5 bases and J gave up 2 bases, with 10 bases separating them. The CDR3 spans 14 residues. The CDR3 reads CASSLQGGNQPQHF. CDR3 bases: TGTGCCAGCAGTCTTCAGGGTGGCAATCAGCCCCAGCATTTT.

The gene calls are TRBV2 and TRBJ1-5; a possible D gene is TRBD1 (6 bases). There are 15 residues in the CDR3. The V gene's germline CDR1 is SNHLY and CDR2 FYNNEI. V was trimmed by 3 bases and J by 4 bases, leaving 13 bases between them. The CDR3 DNA reads TGTGCCAGCAGTGATGGCAGGGGCTTTAATCAGCCCCAGCATTTT. It yields the protein CASSDGRGFNQPQHF.

This clone is large by share. The chain uses TRBV4-2 and TRBJ2-1; D might be TRBD2 (6 bases). The ends were cut back, 4 bases at V and 5 bases at J, with 9 bases in the middle. Germline CDR1 reads LGHNA; CDR2 reads YNFKEQ. The CDR3 covers 13 residues. CDR3 DNA sequence: TGTGCCAGCAGCCCTAGCGTTAACAATGAGCAGTTCTTC. This sequence encodes CASSPSVNNEQFF.

The chain uses TRBV5-3 and TRBJ2-1; possibly TRBD2 for D (7 bases). TRBV5-3 belongs to the ORF category, with a function that is uncertain. V shed 6 bases and J shed 2 bases, with 15 bases lying between them. This CDR3 is built from 15 residues. The CDR3 nucleotides read TGTGCCAGAATCATCTTGGGGGGGCCCTACAATGAGCAGTTCTTC. Translated, it gives CARIILGGPYNEQFF.

The rearrangement uses TRBV29-1 and TRBJ1-4; weak D call: TRBD1 (5 bases). The CDR3 is made up of 13 amino acids. Germline values: CDR1 SQVTM, CDR2 ANQGSEA. V shed 4 bases and J shed 5 bases, with 11 bases lying between them. CDR3 sequence: CSVGDRKNEKLFF. CDR3 sequence (DNA): TGCAGCGTTGGAGACAGAAAAAATGAAAAACTGTTTTTT. The full variable domain, with the rest looked up from reference TRBV29-1 and TRBJ1-4, is SAVISQKPSRDICQRGTSLTIQCQVDSQVTMMFWYRQQPGQSLTLIATANQGSEATYESGFVIDKFPISRPNLTFSTLTVSNMSPEDSSIYLCSVGDRKNEKLFFGSGTQLSVL.

The chain combines TRBV2 with TRBJ2-7; D call uncertain. Germline V gene data show CDR1 as SNHLY and CDR2 as FYNNEI. The CDR3 spans 13 residues. Trimming removed 3 bases at V and 0 bases at J, with 6 bases between. CDR3 sequence: CASSERSSYEQYF. CDR3 nucleotide sequence: TGTGCCAGCAGTGAGCGTAGCTCCTACGAGCAGTACTTC.

The chain is built from TRBV28 and TRBJ1-2, with unresolved D. The germline V gene encodes CDR1 MDHEN and CDR2 SYDVKM. CDR3 length: 12 amino acids. V was cut by 4 bases and J by 3 bases, with 6 bases left in between. The CDR3 spells CASSYQDYGYTF. The CDR3 bases are TGTGCCAGCAGTTACCAGGACTATGGCTACACCTTC.

The chain employs TRBV6-6 and TRBJ1-5, with 7 nucleotides matching TRBD1. Trimming cost V 7 bases and J 3 bases; bases outside gene matches: 3. From germline, CDR1 is MNHNY and CDR2 SVGAGI (reference sequence). This CDR3 has 13 residues. Here the CDR3 DNA reads TGTGCCAGCAACAGGGGTCCCAATCAGCCCCAGCATTTT. Translated: CASNRGPNQPQHF.

The V and J genes are TRBV30 and TRBJ2-2; a possible D gene is TRBD1 (6 bases). Germline assignment: CDR1 GTSNPN and CDR2 SVGIG (reference sequence). This CDR3 has 17 residues. The V and J ends lost 3 bases and 3 bases respectively, with 20 bases between them. Here the CDR3 DNA reads TGTGCCTGGAGCAAGTGGGGGCGCGGAGACTACACCGGGGAGCTGTTTTTT. Its translation is CAWSKWGRGDYTGELFF.

This chain joins TRBV7-2 and TRBJ2-5; D ambiguous. The germline V and J ends were trimmed by 5 bases and 7 bases, with 11 bases remaining between them. CDR1 SGHTA and CDR2 FQGNSA come from the germline V gene. The CDR3 loop spans 12 amino acids. CDR3 coding DNA: TGTGCCAGCAGCGCCCAGGTGGGGACCCAGTACTTC. It is translated as CASSAQVGTQYF.

The rearrangement joins TRBV7-9 to TRBJ1-3, with D possibly being TRBD1 (5 bases). The CDR3 sequence is 18 residues long. Germline values: CDR1 SEHNR, CDR2 FQNEAQ (reference sequence). V was cut by 0 bases and J by 0 bases, with 15 bases left in between. The CDR3 reads CASSLARWGDGSGNTIYF. In nucleotides, the CDR3 is TGTGCCAGCAGCTTAGCGCGGTGGGGGGATGGCTCTGGAAACACCATATATTTT.

The V gene is TRBV12-3 or TRBV12-4, the J gene TRBJ1-2, with D possibly matching TRBD1 (6 bases). The CDR3 sequence is 13 residues long. Trimming took off 4 bases at V and 5 bases at J, with 11 bases between the two ends. CDR3 protein: CASSSGRGYGYTF. The DNA for the CDR3 is TGTGCCAGCAGTTCGGGTAGGGGGTATGGCTACACCTTC.

The chain links TRBV12-3 or TRBV12-4 to TRBJ2-2; the D is unclear. V was pared by 1 base and J by 6 bases, with 3 bases between. The CDR3 is 12 amino acids. The DNA of the CDR3 is TGTGCCAGCAGTTTAGTCGCCGGGGAGCTGTTTTTT. Protein sequence: CASSLVAGELFF.

This chain joins TRBV2 and TRBJ2-5; 10 nucleotides match TRBD2. Germline CDR1 SNHLY, CDR2 FYNNEI. The CDR3 has 16 residues. V trimming: 5 bases; J trimming: 4 bases; junction bases outside the gene matches: 10. The CDR3 sequence: CASSSPGSGRAETQYF. CDR3 bases: TGTGCCAGCAGTTCTCCGGGGAGCGGGAGGGCAGAGACCCAGTACTTC.

The chain employs TRBV5-4 and TRBJ2-3; D perhaps matches TRBD1 (6 bases). CDR1 and CDR2 from the germline V gene are SGHNT and YYREEE (reference sequence). The V and J ends lost 0 bases and 4 bases respectively, with 12 bases between them. This CDR3 has 15 amino acids. As DNA, the CDR3 is TGTGCCAGCAGCTTGGTGGGGGCGCCTGCAGATACGCAGTATTTT. Translation gives CASSLVGAPADTQYF.